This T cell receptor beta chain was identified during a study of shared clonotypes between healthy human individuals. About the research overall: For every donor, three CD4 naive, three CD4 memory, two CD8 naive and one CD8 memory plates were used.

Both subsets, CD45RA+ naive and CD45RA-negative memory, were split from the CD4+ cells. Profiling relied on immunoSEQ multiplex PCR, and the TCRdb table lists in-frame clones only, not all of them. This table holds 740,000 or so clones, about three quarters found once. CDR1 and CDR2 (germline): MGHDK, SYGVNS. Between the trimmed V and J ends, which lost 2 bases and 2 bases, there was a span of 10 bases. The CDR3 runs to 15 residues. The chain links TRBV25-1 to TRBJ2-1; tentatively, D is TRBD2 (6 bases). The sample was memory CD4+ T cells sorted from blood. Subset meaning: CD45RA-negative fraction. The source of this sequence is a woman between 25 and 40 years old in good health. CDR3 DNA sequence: TGTGCCAGCAGTGAAAGAATAGCGGCCTACAATGAGCAGTTCTTC. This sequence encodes CASSERIAAYNEQFF.